This T cell receptor (beta chain) derives from a study of identical twins listed by TCRdb under 2016. In terms of the full investigation: TCR alpha and beta repertoires from monozygotic twins, unrelated adults of various ages and cord blood were deep-sequenced to test whether fetal clonotypes persist. Replicate twin experiments were performed at different times using different library preparation protocols to rule out contamination. The research as a whole found: In beta out-of-frame sequences, excess twin sharing was weaker, because having fewer shared sequences lowered the signal-to-noise ratio. Because the same donors could not be followed over many years, the conclusions depended on cross-sectional statistical analysis. Abundant cord blood beta clonotypes had fewer insertions, young adult naive repertoires showed a similar but weaker trend, and memory repertoires showed no such trend. Compared with coincidental sharing between unrelated individuals, out-of-frame TCR alpha sequences shared between twins showed an excess of sequences with low generation probability. Zero-insertion analyses could be partly confounded by invariant T cells such as MAIT and iNKT, though diverse VJ usage argued against such confounding for most clonotypes. Out-of-frame TCR alpha sharing in monozygotic twins was systematically underestimated by recombination models, whereas sharing between unrelated individuals was in agreement with the recombination models.

Libraries were constructed by 5' RACE. The data were produced on an Illumina HiSeq 2000. Template switching introduced a universal primer binding site; the final cDNA contained a unique molecular identifier, enabling accurate counting of TCR cDNA molecules. Specific primers in the conserved constant-segment region were used to synthesize first-strand cDNA for TCR alpha and beta chains. Each cDNA library was double barcoded, with a SMART-Mk sample barcode plus Illumina barcodes, to control for contamination. TruSeq adapter sequences along with Illumina sample barcodes were introduced in two successive PCR steps. The TCR alpha and beta cDNA libraries were sequenced on the Illumina HiSeq platform using custom primers. Under the source paper's analysis protocol: Raw reads were processed with MiGEC to extract unique molecular identifiers, and MiXCR was used to determine CDR3 positions. For each individual, recombination models were inferred using an EM algorithm with the repgenHMM and IGoR tools. The analysis of shared clonotypes was done with the tcR package in R, with sharing normalized by the product of cloneset sizes. To study raw recombination free of thymic and clonal selection effects, out-of-frame nonproductive sequences were analyzed. Using fastp at Q25 and MiXCR, TCRdb reprocessed the public reads and kept productive beta chains. CDR3 protein sequences are deduplicated, and each keeps its most common genes and DNA. TCRdb's processing, not the authors', yielded these V and J calls. The sample table holds 300,000 or so distinct CDR3 sequences, of which nearly 9.5% were seen once. The ten most abundant clones make up around 7.1% of the sample.

The CDR3 measures 17 amino acids from cysteine to phenylalanine. Kept here is only the CDR3 DNA, which spans 51 bases and is read in frame from base 1. The germline V gene gives CDR1 as LGHNA and CDR2 as YSLEER. Every donor was a healthy Caucasian. The twin cohort consisted of three pairs of female monozygotic twins, all aged roughly 18 to 30 years. CD4+ and CD8+ T cell populations were isolated with positive isolation kits from Invitrogen. This clonotype was recorded once. Its binding antigen is unknown. The junction departs from germline at one end; a sequencing error may be responsible. These records were also assigned to another study, of yellow fever vaccine responses in identical twins. The second study, in turn, reports: According to the authors, in identical twins the way T cells responded to vaccination appeared partly convergent and partly personalized. The study precisely tracked vaccine-responding T cell clones in identical twins.

Sequenced material: CD8+ T cells sorted from blood. The receptor comes from a woman aged 18 to 35 in good health. The rearranged chain carries TRBV4-3 and TRBJ2-3; the D element could tentatively be TRBD1 or TRBD2, as 5 bases agree for each. CDR3 reads: CASSQETGRIITDTRYF. The DNA sequence is TGCGCCAGCAGCCAAGAGACGGGACGGATAATCACAGATACGCGGTATTTT.